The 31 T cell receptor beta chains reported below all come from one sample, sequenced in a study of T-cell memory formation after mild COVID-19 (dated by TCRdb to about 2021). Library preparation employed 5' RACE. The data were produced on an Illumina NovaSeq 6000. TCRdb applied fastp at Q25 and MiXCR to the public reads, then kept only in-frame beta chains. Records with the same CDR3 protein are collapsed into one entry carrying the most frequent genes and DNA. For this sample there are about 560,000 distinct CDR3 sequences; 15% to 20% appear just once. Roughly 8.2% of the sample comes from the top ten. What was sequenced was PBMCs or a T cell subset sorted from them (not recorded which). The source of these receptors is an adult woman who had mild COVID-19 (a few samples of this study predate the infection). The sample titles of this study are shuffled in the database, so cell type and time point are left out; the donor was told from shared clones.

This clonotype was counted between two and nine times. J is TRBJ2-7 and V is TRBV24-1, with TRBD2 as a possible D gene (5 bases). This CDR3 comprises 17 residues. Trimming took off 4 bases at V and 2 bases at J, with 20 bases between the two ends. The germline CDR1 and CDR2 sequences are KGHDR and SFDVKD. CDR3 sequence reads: CATSDRDATGRAYEQYF. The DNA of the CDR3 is TGTGCCACCAGTGACCGGGATGCTACGGGAAGGGCCTACGAGCAGTACTTC.

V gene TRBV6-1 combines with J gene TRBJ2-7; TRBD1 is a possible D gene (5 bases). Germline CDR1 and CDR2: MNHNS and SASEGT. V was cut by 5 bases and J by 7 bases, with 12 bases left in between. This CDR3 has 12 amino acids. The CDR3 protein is CASSFGQPEQYF. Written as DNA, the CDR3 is TGTGCCAGCAGTTTCGGACAACCTGAGCAGTACTTC.

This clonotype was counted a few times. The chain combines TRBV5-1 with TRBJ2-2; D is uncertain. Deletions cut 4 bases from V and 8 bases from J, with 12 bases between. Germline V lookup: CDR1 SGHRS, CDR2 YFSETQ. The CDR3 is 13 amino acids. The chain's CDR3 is CASSVTTPGELFF. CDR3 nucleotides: TGCGCCAGCAGCGTCACTACCCCAGGGGAGCTGTTTTTT. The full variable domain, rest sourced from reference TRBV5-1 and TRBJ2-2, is KAGVTQTPRYLIKTRGQQVTLSCSPISGHRSVSWYQQTPGQGLQFLFEYFSETQRNKGNFPGRFSGRQFSNSRSEMNVSTLELGDSALYLCASSVTTPGELFFGEGSRLTVL.

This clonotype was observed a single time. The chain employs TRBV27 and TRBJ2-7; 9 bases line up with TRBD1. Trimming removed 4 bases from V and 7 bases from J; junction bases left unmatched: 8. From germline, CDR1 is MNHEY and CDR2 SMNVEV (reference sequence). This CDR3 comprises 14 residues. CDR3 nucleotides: TGTGCCAGCAGTTGGCGGACAGGGGCTTTTGAGCAGTACTTC. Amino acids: CASSWRTGAFEQYF.

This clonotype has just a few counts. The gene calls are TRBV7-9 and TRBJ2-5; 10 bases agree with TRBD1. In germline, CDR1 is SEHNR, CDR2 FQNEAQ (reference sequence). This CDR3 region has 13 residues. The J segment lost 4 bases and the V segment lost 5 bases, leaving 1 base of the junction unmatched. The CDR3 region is CASSDRGRETQYF. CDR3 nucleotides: TGTGCCAGCAGCGACAGGGGGCGAGAGACCCAGTACTTC.

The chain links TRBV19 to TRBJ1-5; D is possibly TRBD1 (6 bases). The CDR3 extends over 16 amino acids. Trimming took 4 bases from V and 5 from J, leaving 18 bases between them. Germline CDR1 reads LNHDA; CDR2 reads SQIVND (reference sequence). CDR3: CASSTRQVRGDQPQHF. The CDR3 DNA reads TGTGCCAGTAGTACACGACAGGTTAGGGGGGATCAGCCCCAGCATTTT.

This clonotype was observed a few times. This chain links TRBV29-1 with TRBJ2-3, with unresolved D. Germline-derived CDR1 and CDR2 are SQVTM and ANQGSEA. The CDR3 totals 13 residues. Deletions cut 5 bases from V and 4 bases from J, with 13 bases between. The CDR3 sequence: CSVRPHTADTQYF. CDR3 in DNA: TGCAGCGTTAGACCCCATACGGCAGATACGCAGTATTTT.

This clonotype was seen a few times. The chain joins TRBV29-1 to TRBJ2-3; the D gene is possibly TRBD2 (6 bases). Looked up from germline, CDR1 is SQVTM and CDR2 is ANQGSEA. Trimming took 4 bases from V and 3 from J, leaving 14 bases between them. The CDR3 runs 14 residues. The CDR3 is CSVGISGRTDTQYF. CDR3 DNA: TGCAGCGTTGGAATTAGCGGAAGGACAGATACGCAGTATTTT.

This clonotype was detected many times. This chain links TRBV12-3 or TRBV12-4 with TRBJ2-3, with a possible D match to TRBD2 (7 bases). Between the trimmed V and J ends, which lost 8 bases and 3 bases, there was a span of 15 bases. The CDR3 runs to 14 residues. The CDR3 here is CASVGGPGTDTQYF. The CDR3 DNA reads TGTGCCAGCGTGGGGGGGCCTGGGACAGATACGCAGTATTTT.

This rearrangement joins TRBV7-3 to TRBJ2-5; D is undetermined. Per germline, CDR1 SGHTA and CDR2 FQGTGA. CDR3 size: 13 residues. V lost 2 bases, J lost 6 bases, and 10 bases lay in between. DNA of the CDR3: TGTGCCAGCAGCTTATGGGAAGAACAGACCCAGTACTTC. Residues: CASSLWEEQTQYF.

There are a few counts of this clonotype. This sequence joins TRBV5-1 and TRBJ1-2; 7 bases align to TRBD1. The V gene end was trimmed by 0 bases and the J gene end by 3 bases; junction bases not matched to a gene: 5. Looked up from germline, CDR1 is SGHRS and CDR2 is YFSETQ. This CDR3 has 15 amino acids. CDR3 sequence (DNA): TGCGCCAGCAGCTTGGAATCAGGGGGTGACTATGGCTACACCTTC. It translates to CASSLESGGDYGYTF.

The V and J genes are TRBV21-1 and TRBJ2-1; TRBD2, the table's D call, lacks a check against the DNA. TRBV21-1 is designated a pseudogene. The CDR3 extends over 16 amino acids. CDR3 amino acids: CASSMKAGLSYNEQFF. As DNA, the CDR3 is TGTGCCAGCAGCATGAAAGCGGGTCTATCCTACAATGAGCAGTTCTTC.

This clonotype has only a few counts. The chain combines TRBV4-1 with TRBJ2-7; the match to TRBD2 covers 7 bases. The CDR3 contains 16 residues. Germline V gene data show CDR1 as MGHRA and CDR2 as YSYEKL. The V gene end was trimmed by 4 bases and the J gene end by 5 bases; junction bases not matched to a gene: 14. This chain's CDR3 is CASSPTPGTREDEQYF. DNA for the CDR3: TGCGCCAGCAGCCCTACCCCCGGGACCCGGGAGGACGAGCAGTACTTC.

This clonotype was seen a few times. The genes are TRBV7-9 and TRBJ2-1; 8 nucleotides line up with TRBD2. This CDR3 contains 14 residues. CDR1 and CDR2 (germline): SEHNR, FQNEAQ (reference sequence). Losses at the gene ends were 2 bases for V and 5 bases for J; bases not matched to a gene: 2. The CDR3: CASSLWREDNEQFF. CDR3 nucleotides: TGTGCCAGCAGCTTATGGCGGGAGGACAATGAGCAGTTCTTC.

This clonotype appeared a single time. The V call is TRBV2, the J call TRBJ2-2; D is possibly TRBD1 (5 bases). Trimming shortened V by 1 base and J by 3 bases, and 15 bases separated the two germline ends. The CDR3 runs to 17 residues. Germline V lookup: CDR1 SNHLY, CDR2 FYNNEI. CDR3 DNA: TGTGCCAGCAGTGAAGTTCAGGCAGGGCCGGACACCGGGGAGCTGTTTTTT. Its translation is CASSEVQAGPDTGELFF.

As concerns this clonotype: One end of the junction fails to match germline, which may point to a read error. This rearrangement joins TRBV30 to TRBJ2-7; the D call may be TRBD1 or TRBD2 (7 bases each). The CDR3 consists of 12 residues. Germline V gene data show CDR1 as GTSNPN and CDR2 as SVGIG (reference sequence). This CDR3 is CAGRDSSYEQYF. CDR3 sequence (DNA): TGTGCCGGGAGGGACAGCTCCTACGAGCAGTACTTC.

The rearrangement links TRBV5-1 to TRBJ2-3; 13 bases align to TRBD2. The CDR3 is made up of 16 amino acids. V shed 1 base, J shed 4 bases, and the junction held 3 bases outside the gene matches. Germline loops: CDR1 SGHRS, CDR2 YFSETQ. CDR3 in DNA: TGCGCCAGCAGCTTGACTAGCGGGGGGGCCGCAGATACGCAGTATTTT. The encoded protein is CASSLTSGGAADTQYF.

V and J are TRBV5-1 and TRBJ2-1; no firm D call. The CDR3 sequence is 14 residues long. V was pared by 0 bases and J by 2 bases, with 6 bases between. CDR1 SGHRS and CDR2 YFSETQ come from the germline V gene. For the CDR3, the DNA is TGCGCCAGCAGCTTGGAGCAAGCCTACAATGAGCAGTTCTTC. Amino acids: CASSLEQAYNEQFF.

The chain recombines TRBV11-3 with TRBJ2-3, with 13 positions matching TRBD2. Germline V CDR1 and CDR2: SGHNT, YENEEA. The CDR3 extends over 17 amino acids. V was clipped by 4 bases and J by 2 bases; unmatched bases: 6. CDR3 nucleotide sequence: TGTGCCAGCAGCTCCATGACTAGCGGGAGGCCCACAGATACGCAGTATTTT. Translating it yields CASSSMTSGRPTDTQYF.

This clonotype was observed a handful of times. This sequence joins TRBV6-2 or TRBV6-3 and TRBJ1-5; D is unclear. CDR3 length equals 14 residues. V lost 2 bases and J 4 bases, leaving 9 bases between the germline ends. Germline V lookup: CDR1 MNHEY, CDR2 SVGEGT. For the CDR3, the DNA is TGTGCCAGCAGTTACGGACGGAGAAATCAGCCCCAGCATTTT. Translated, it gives CASSYGRRNQPQHF.

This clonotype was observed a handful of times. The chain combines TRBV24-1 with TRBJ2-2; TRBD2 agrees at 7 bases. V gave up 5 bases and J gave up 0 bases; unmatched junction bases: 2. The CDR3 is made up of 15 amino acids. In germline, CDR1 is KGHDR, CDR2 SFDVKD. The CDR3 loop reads CATSVGGTNTGELFF. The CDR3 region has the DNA TGTGCCACCAGTGTGGGGGGGACGAACACCGGGGAGCTGTTTTTT.

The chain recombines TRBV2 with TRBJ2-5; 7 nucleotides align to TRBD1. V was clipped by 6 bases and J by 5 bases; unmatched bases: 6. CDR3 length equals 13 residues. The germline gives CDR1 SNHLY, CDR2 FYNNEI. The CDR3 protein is CASSRQGMETQYF. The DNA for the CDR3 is TGTGCCAGCAGCAGACAGGGTATGGAGACCCAGTACTTC.

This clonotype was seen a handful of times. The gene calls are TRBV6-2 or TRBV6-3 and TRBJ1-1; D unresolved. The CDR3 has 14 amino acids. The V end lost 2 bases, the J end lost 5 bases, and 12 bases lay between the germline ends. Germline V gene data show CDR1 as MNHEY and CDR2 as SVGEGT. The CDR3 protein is CASSYRSGSTEAFF. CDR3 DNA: TGTGCCAGCAGTTACAGGTCTGGGAGTACTGAAGCTTTCTTT.

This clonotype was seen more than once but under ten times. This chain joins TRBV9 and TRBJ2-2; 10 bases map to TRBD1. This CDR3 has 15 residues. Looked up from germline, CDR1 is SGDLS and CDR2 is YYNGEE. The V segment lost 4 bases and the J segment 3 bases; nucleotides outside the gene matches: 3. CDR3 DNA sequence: TGTGCCAGCAGCTATGGACAGGGGGACACCGGGGAGCTGTTTTTT. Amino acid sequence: CASSYGQGDTGELFF.

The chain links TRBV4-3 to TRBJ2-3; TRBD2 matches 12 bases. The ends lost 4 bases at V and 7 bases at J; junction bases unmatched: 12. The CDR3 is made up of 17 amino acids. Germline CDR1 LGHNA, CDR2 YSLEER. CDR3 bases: TGCGCCAGCAGCCCCGACGCACGGACTAGCGGGACTCATACGCAGTATTTT. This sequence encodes CASSPDARTSGTHTQYF.

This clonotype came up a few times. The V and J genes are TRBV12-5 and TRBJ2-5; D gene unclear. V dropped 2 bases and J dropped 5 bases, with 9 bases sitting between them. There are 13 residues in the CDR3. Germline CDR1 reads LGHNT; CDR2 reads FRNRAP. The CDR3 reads CASGLYLRETQYF. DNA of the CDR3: TGTGCTAGTGGTTTGTACCTCCGGGAGACCCAGTACTTC.

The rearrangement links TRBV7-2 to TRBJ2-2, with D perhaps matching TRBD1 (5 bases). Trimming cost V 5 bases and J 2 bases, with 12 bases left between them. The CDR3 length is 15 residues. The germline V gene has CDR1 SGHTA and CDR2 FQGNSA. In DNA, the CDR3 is TGTGCCAGCAGCCCTAGACAGAGAAACACCGGGGAGCTGTTTTTT. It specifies CASSPRQRNTGELFF.

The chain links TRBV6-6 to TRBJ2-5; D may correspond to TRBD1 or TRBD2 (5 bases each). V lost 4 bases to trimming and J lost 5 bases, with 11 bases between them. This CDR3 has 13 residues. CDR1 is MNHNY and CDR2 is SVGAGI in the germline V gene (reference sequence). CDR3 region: CASSWTEGETQYF. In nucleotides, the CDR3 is TGTGCCAGCAGTTGGACCGAGGGGGAGACCCAGTACTTC.

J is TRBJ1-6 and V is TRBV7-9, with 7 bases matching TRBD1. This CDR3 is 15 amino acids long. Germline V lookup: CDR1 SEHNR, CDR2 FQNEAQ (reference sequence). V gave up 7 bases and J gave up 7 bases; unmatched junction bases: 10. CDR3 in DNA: TGTGCCAGCATCCCCGGGGACAGCTTCAATTCACCCCTCCACTTT. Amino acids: CASIPGDSFNSPLHF.

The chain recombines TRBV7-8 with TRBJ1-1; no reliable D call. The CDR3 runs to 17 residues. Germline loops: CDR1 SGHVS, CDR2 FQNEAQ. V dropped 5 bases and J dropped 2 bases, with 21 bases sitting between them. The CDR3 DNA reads TGTGCCAGCAGCGGCGCCGTAGAGGGCATCAAAAACACTGAAGCTTTCTTT. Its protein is CASSGAVEGIKNTEAFF.

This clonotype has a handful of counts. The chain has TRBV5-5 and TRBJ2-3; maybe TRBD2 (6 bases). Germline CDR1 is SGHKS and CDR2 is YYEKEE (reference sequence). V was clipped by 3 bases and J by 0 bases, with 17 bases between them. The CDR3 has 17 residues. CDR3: CASSYSTGTLSTDTQYF. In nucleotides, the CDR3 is TGTGCCAGCAGCTACTCTACCGGGACTCTTAGCACAGATACGCAGTATTTT.